A selection of T cell receptor beta chains follows, all from one sample in a study of cytomegalovirus exposure and HLA in healthy donors. Profiling relied on immunoSEQ multiplex PCR, and the TCRdb table lists in-frame clones only, not all of them. The profile shows about 140,000 clones, roughly four fifths of them singletons. Material for sequencing was PBMCs. These receptors were obtained from a woman in her thirties or forties in good health and CMV-seronegative. The CDR3 runs from the conserved cysteine through the conserved F or W. Fields, in order: D gene, clone size, J gene, V gene, CDR3 protein, CDR3 DNA. D genes are given only for firm matches. A row's size may be missing; if present it is once, few, many or a size class.

>NA|NA|TRBJ1-6|TRBV5-1
CASSIEDSRYNSPLHF
TGCGCCAGCAGCATCGAGGACAGCCGATATAATTCACCCCTCCACTTT
>TRBD1|NA|TRBJ2-4|TRBV28
CASSLTGTGVGNIQYF
TGTGCCAGCAGTTTAACGGGGACAGGGGTTGGAAACATTCAGTACTTC
>TRBD2|NA|TRBJ2-3|TRBV29-1
CSVKRGWGDTQYF
TGCAGCGTCAAGCGGGGGTGGGGAGATACGCAGTATTTT
>NA|NA|TRBJ1-2|TRBV19
CASNVHTMDYGYTF
TGTGCCAGTAATGTGCATACAATGGACTATGGCTACACCTTC
>TRBD1|few|TRBJ2-7|TRBV5-1
CASSSGQGSYEQYF
TGCGCCAGCAGCTCCGGACAGGGATCCTACGAGCAGTACTTC
>TRBD2|NA|TRBJ2-1|TRBV4-3
CASSQRLANEQFF
TGCGCCAGCAGCCAACGACTAGCCAATGAGCAGTTCTTC
>TRBD1|few|TRBJ2-5|TRBV5-6
CASSLVRDRVETQYF
TGTGCCAGCAGCCTCGTACGGGACAGGGTGGAGACCCAGTACTTC
>NA|few|TRBJ2-2|TRBV7-3
CASSPWTGELFF
TGTGCCAGCAGCCCTTGGACAGGGGAGCTGTTTTTT
>NA|NA|TRBJ1-2|TRBV28
CASRPQGPPVYGYTF
TGTGCCAGCAGACCACAGGGCCCACCCGTCTATGGCTACACCTTC
>TRBD1|NA|TRBJ1-2|TRBV5-1
CASSLGQGAFYGYTF
TGCGCCAGCAGCCTTGGACAGGGGGCCTTCTATGGCTACACCTTC
>NA|NA|TRBJ2-3|TRBV13
CASSLASDTQYF
TGTGCCAGCAGCTTAGCGTCCGATACGCAGTATTTT
>TRBD2|NA|TRBJ2-7|TRBV9
CASSVSGNSYEQYF
TGTGCCAGCAGCGTTAGCGGGAATTCCTACGAGCAGTACTTC
>TRBD2|NA|TRBJ2-2|TRBV6-1
CASSAMTSGNTGELFF
TGTGCCAGCAGTGCGATGACTAGCGGGAACACCGGGGAGCTGTTTTTT
>TRBD2|NA|TRBJ2-7|TRBV9
CASSGTSGTGTSSPYEQYF
TGTGCCAGCAGCGGAACGAGCGGAACTGGGACTAGTTCTCCCTACGAGCAGTACTTC
>TRBD2|NA|TRBJ2-7|TRBV7-2
CASSLSASGLYEQYF
TGTGCCAGCAGCTTATCGGCTAGCGGGCTCTACGAGCAGTACTTC
>TRBD2|NA|TRBJ2-3|TRBV9
CASGRGGITDTQYF
TGTGCCAGCGGCCGGGGAGGGATCACAGATACGCAGTATTTT
>TRBD1|NA|TRBJ2-7|TRBV18
CASSSGTGFYEQYF
TGTGCCAGCTCATCCGGGACAGGGTTCTACGAGCAGTACTTC
>TRBD2|NA|TRBJ2-1|TRBV7-9
CASSPSGRAINEQFF
TGTGCCAGCAGCCCCAGCGGGAGGGCCATCAATGAGCAGTTCTTC
>TRBD2|NA|TRBJ2-5|TRBV9
CASTQGLAGEFGETQYF
TGTGCCAGCACCCAGGGACTAGCGGGAGAGTTTGGGGAGACCCAGTACTTC
>NA|few|TRBJ1-2|TRBV15
CATSRDLTYRVVYGYTF
TGTGCCACCAGCAGAGATCTGACCTACAGGGTCGTCTATGGCTACACCTTC
>TRBD2|NA|TRBJ2-7|TRBV7-9
CASSSNAGGTFIQYEQYF
TGTGCCAGCAGCTCTAACGCGGGGGGTACCTTCATACAATACGAGCAGTACTTC
>TRBD1|NA|TRBJ1-5|TRBV30
CAWGTGAAPNQPQHF
TGTGCCTGGGGGACAGGGGCCGCCCCGAATCAGCCCCAGCATTTT
>TRBD2|NA|TRBJ2-1|TRBV27
CASRGLAVNNEQFF
TGTGCCAGCAGGGGACTAGCGGTTAACAATGAGCAGTTCTTC
>TRBD1|NA|TRBJ1-1|TRBV19
CASSMGQGASTEAFF
TGTGCCAGTAGTATGGGACAGGGGGCGAGCACTGAAGCTTTCTTT
>NA|NA|TRBJ2-7|TRBV7-9
CASSLLSGPYEQYF
TGTGCCAGCAGCTTACTGAGTGGGCCCTACGAGCAGTACTTC
>NA|few|TRBJ2-7|TRBV6-5
CASSYWGGSSYEQYF
TGTGCCAGCAGTTACTGGGGGGGCTCCTCCTACGAGCAGTACTTC
>NA|NA|TRBJ2-5|TRBV20-1
CSARGAGTQYF
TGCAGTGCCAGAGGGGCGGGGACCCAGTACTTC
>TRBD2|once|TRBJ2-1|TRBV11-2
CASSGTSFEQFF
TGTGCCAGCAGCGGGACTAGTTTTGAGCAGTTCTTC
>NA|NA|TRBJ1-2|TRBV6-5
CASNTYRGSDGYTF
TGTGCCAGCAATACCTATAGGGGATCGGATGGCTACACCTTC
>NA|NA|TRBJ1-2|TRBV28
CASSLGPGTNYGYTF
TGTGCCAGCAGTTTGGGGCCAGGGACAAACTATGGCTACACCTTC
>TRBD2|few|TRBJ2-7|TRBV6-5
CASRLTSGAYEQYF
TGTGCCAGCAGATTGACTAGCGGGGCCTACGAGCAGTACTTC
>TRBD1|once|TRBJ1-2|TRBV7-2
CASTLGRPGQGGNGYTF
TGTGCCAGCACTTTAGGGCGGCCGGGACAGGGGGGTAATGGCTACACCTTC
>NA|NA|TRBJ2-7|TRBV5-1
CASSPSPGWREQYF
TGCGCCAGCAGCCCTTCCCCAGGCTGGCGCGAGCAGTACTTC